The 25 T cell receptor beta chains presented below share a single source sample, sequenced in a study of molecular identifiers for immune sequencing clone quantification. TCRdb recomputed calls from the PCR reads with MiXCR, one row per CDR3 protein. In the table there are more than 50,000 distinct CDR3 sequences, around 19% of which are singletons. Input material: naive CD8+ T cells from blood, with Jurkat cell RNA spiked in. Subset in this sample: FACS-sorted CD8+CD4-CCR7+CD45RA+ naive T cells. The source is a human donor in good health. Some libraries in this study had Jurkat cell RNA spiked in.

As for this clonotype: This clone may be a read error of a much larger clone one base away. This chain's CDR3 is CASSLTLTIYGYTF. CDR3 coding DNA: TGTGCCAGCAGCCTCACCCTGACCATCTATGGCTACACCTTC. V gene TRBV12-3 or TRBV12-4 combines with J gene TRBJ1-2; D is unresolved. The CDR3 spans 14 residues. Trimming removed 6 bases from V and 4 bases from J, with 15 bases in between.

This clonotype was counted many times. This chain joins TRBV7-9 and TRBJ2-7; no reliable D call. Germline values: CDR1 SEHNR, CDR2 FQNEAQ (reference sequence). V lost 0 bases to trimming and J lost 0 bases, with 9 bases between them. The CDR3 contains 15 residues. The CDR3 is CASSLAPESSYEQYF. DNA for the CDR3: TGTGCCAGCAGCTTAGCCCCGGAGTCCTCCTACGAGCAGTACTTC.

Note on this clonotype: A much more abundant neighbour one base away suggests this may be a read error. This chain connects TRBV20-1 to TRBJ2-7; the match to TRBD1 covers 7 bases. V was clipped by 3 bases and J by 6 bases; unmatched bases: 8. CDR3 length: 13 residues. The germline V gene encodes CDR1 DFQATT and CDR2 SNEGSKA (reference sequence). CDR3 DNA: TGCAGTGCTAGGACAGGGAAGGCCTGCGAGCAGTACTTC. Translated, it gives CSARTGKACEQYF.

This clonotype was detected only once. This rearrangement joins TRBV5-4 to TRBJ1-1; D gene ambiguous. There are 17 residues in the CDR3. The V and J ends lost 9 bases and 4 bases respectively, with 28 bases between them. Looked up from germline, CDR1 is SGHNT and CDR2 is YYREEE (reference sequence). For the CDR3, the DNA is TGTGCCACGACCGAGGGAGCAGTTAGGTACGTTAGCACTGAAGCTTTCTTT. Encoded protein: CATTEGAVRYVSTEAFF.

This clonotype was recorded at least ten times. The chain uses TRBV7-2 and TRBJ1-3; TRBD1 matches 7 bases. The V segment lost 5 bases and the J segment 0 bases; nucleotides outside the gene matches: 16. CDR3 length equals 19 residues. In germline, CDR1 is SGHTA, CDR2 FQGNSA. The chain's CDR3 is CASSRDSPLSFTSGNTIYF. CDR3 nucleotide sequence: TGTGCCAGCAGCCGGGACAGCCCGCTATCATTCACCTCTGGAAACACCATATATTTT.

This clonotype was recorded at least ten times. This chain joins TRBV28 and TRBJ1-1; no definite D call. V was trimmed by 7 bases and J by 1 base, leaving 10 bases between them. The CDR3 is made up of 13 amino acids. Germline CDR1 MDHEN, CDR2 SYDVKM. CDR3 in amino acids: CASTLRTNTEAFF. CDR3 coding DNA: TGTGCCAGCACCCTCAGAACGAACACTGAAGCTTTCTTT.

In regard to this clonotype: A much larger clone lies a single base off, so this may be a read error. The J gene is TRBJ2-3, the V gene TRBV3-1; unclear D gene. Germline V gene lookup returns CDR1 LGHDT and CDR2 YNNKEL (reference sequence). This CDR3 is built from 15 residues. The CDR3 bases are TGTGCCGGCAGCCAAGAAGGTTGGTCCACCCATACGCAGTATTTT. Translation gives CAGSQEGWSTHTQYF.

The chain carries TRBV19 and TRBJ2-7; D is possibly TRBD2 (6 bases). The germline V gene has CDR1 LNHDA and CDR2 SQIVND (reference sequence). CDR3 length equals 15 residues. The ends were cut back, 5 bases at V and 4 bases at J, with 18 bases in the middle. CDR3 sequence: CASSDLVEGGYEQYF. In nucleotides, the CDR3 is TGTGCCAGTAGTGATCTGGTGGAGGGTGGATACGAGCAGTACTTC.

In its sample, this clonotype was seen many times. The genes are TRBV27 and TRBJ2-1; maybe TRBD1 (5 bases). Between the trimmed V and J ends, which lost 1 base and 9 bases, there was a span of 7 bases. Germline CDR1 is MNHEY and CDR2 is SMNVEV (reference sequence). The CDR3 runs to 12 residues. CDR3: CASSLLGREQFF. The DNA for the CDR3 is TGTGCCAGCAGTTTATTGGGGCGTGAGCAGTTCTTC.

Of note for this clonotype: A much larger clone lies a single base off, so this may be a read error. This chain connects TRBV11-2 to TRBJ2-1, with a possible D match to TRBD2 (5 bases). Trimming removed 11 bases at V and 0 bases at J, with 17 bases between. In germline, CDR1 is SGHAT, CDR2 FQNNGV. The CDR3 is 15 amino acids. CDR3 sequence: CARREGILSYNEQFF. The CDR3 coding sequence is TGTGCCCGCCGTGAGGGAATACTCTCCTACAATGAGCAGTTCTTC.

Ten or more counts support this clonotype. The CDR3 spells CASSLLGPGELFF. The CDR3 DNA reads as TGTGCCAGCAGTTTACTAGGGCCGGGGGAGCTGTTTTTT. The V call is TRBV27, the J call TRBJ2-2; D remains unclear. The germline gives CDR1 MNHEY, CDR2 SMNVEV (reference sequence). V was trimmed by 2 bases and J by 8 bases, leaving 9 bases between them. The CDR3 has 13 residues.

This clonotype has more than one count but fewer than ten. V gene TRBV19 combines with J gene TRBJ2-7, with D perhaps matching TRBD1 or TRBD2 (5 bases each). CDR3 length: 14 residues. CDR1 and CDR2 from the germline V gene are LNHDA and SQIVND (reference sequence). V lost 3 bases and J 4 bases, leaving 13 bases between the germline ends. CDR3 bases: TGTGCCAGTAGTATTCTCGGGACCCAGTACGAGCAGTACTTC. This translates into CASSILGTQYEQYF. Looking up the rest from reference TRBV19 and TRBJ2-7 gives the full variable domain: DGGITQSPKYLFRKEGQNVTLSCEQNLNHDAMYWYRQDPGQGLRLIYYSQIVNDFQKGDIAEGYSVSREKKESFPLTVTSAQKNPTAFYLCASSILGTQYEQYFGPGTRLTVT.

This clonotype was recorded at least ten times. The V and J genes are TRBV11-2 and TRBJ2-1; D gene uncertain. Trimming stripped 5 bases from V and 2 bases from J, with 16 bases between. The V gene's germline CDR1 is SGHAT and CDR2 FQNNGV. CDR3 size: 16 residues. The CDR3 nucleotides read TGTGCCAGCAGCCCAGAACCCCTCTGGGCCTACAATGAGCAGTTCTTC. Translating it yields CASSPEPLWAYNEQFF.

This clonotype was observed a few times. The CDR3 nucleotides are TGTGCCAGCAGTTTTGGGAGGGCCTTAAACGAGCAGTACTTC. Its protein product is CASSFGRALNEQYF. V gene TRBV12-3 or TRBV12-4 combines with J gene TRBJ2-7, with TRBD2 matching over 7 bases. The CDR3 length is 14 residues. J lost 5 bases, V lost 3 bases, and 7 bases had no gene match.

This clonotype has a count of ten or more. A much larger clone is a single base away; this may be a read error. The chain uses TRBV29-1 and TRBJ2-3; TRBD2 agrees at 9 bases. CDR1 is SQVTM, CDR2 ANQGSEA, per germline. The CDR3 length is 14 residues. CDR3 nucleotides: TGCAGCGTTGCCATTAGCGGGAGCTCCGATACGCGGTATTTT. It yields the protein CSVAISGSSDTRYF.

The V and J genes are TRBV19 and TRBJ2-1, with unresolved D. Germline-derived CDR1 and CDR2 are LNHDA and SQIVND (reference sequence). The CDR3 totals 13 residues. V was shortened by 4 bases and J by 2 bases, with 6 bases between the two germline ends. The CDR3 DNA reads as TGTGCCAGTAGTAAGGCCCCCTACAATGAGCAGTTCTTC. It specifies CASSKAPYNEQFF.

This clonotype was recorded at least ten times. The rearrangement links TRBV4-2 to TRBJ1-2, with D unresolved. Germline V gives CDR1 LGHNA, CDR2 YNFKEQ. This CDR3 has 18 amino acids. Trimming removed 1 base at V and 4 bases at J, with 22 bases between. CDR3 loop: CASSQVPDSALGGYGYTF. CDR3 nucleotides: TGTGCCAGCAGCCAAGTCCCGGACTCCGCCCTGGGAGGCTATGGCTACACCTTC.

This clonotype was detected ten times or more. This chain links TRBV20-1 with TRBJ1-2; perhaps TRBD1 as D (5 bases). Trimming left V 3 bases short and J 5 bases short, with 13 bases between. Germline V gives CDR1 DFQATT, CDR2 SNEGSKA (reference sequence). The CDR3 consists of 13 residues. CDR3 sequence (DNA): TGCAGTGCTAGCGCGGGGACTGAGTATGGCTACACCTTC. Residues: CSASAGTEYGYTF.

Remarks on this clonotype: A read error may account for a junction end that differs from germline. The V and J genes are TRBV5-3 and TRBJ2-1; a possible D gene is TRBD2 (6 bases). TRBV5-3 is reported as an ORF; its role is uncertain. The CDR3 consists of 18 residues. CDR3 residues: CASSLAVGGDRSYNEQFF. CDR3 in DNA: TGTGCCAGCAGCTTGGCCGTGGGCGGGGACCGCTCCTACAATGAGCAGTTCTTC.

This clonotype occurred many times. J is TRBJ2-1 and V is TRBV19; unclear D gene. The germline V and J ends were trimmed by 3 bases and 4 bases, with 7 bases remaining between them. The V gene's germline CDR1 is LNHDA and CDR2 SQIVND (reference sequence). The CDR3 is made up of 13 amino acids. CDR3 nucleotides: TGTGCCAGTAGTATCCTCGCATACAATGAGCAGTTCTTC. Protein product: CASSILAYNEQFF.

This clonotype was seen only a few times. This sequence joins TRBV27 and TRBJ2-5; no reliable D call. The CDR3 is 14 amino acids. Germline V gene lookup returns CDR1 MNHEY and CDR2 SMNVEV (reference sequence). The V gene lost 2 bases and the J gene lost 2 bases, with 9 bases spanning the gap. The CDR3 protein is CASSLVGPQETQYF. DNA of the CDR3: TGTGCCAGCAGTTTAGTTGGACCTCAAGAGACCCAGTACTTC.

This chain connects TRBV20-1 to TRBJ1-5, with 7 bases fitting TRBD1. V lost 0 bases to trimming and J lost 6 bases; unmatched junction nucleotides: 14. Germline CDR1 and CDR2: DFQATT and SNEGSKA (reference sequence). The CDR3 is made up of 17 amino acids. The CDR3 DNA is TGCAGTGCTAGAGAGACCTTTGGGACAGCCCTTCGTCAGCCCCAGCATTTT. Protein: CSARETFGTALRQPQHF.

This clonotype was seen ten or more times. This rearrangement joins TRBV7-9 to TRBJ1-5; D is perhaps TRBD1 (5 bases). The V end lost 7 bases, the J end lost 3 bases, and 10 bases lay between the germline ends. The CDR3 is 13 residues long. CDR1 and CDR2 from the germline V gene are SEHNR and FQNEAQ (reference sequence). CDR3 DNA sequence: TGTGCCAGCAATGCGGGGACCAATCAGCCCCAGCATTTT. Its protein product is CASNAGTNQPQHF.

This clonotype has a count of ten or more. The chain couples TRBV10-3 to TRBJ1-1; D is ambiguous. CDR3 length: 14 amino acids. In germline, CDR1 is ENHRY, CDR2 SYGVKD. The V gene lost 7 bases and the J gene lost 0 bases, with 12 bases spanning the gap. DNA of the CDR3: TGTGCCATCAAGGCGGGGTTCATGAACACTGAAGCTTTCTTT. Translation gives CAIKAGFMNTEAFF.

There are many counts of this clonotype. The genes are TRBV7-9 and TRBJ2-1; 9 bases are shared with TRBD2. This CDR3 comprises 15 residues. Germline CDR1 and CDR2: SEHNR and FQNEAQ (reference sequence). The junction had 4 bases not matched to a gene; V was cut back by 3 bases and J by 4 bases. The CDR3 reads CASSFLAGSYNEQFF. CDR3 nucleotides: TGTGCCAGCAGCTTCCTAGCGGGAAGTTACAATGAGCAGTTCTTC.